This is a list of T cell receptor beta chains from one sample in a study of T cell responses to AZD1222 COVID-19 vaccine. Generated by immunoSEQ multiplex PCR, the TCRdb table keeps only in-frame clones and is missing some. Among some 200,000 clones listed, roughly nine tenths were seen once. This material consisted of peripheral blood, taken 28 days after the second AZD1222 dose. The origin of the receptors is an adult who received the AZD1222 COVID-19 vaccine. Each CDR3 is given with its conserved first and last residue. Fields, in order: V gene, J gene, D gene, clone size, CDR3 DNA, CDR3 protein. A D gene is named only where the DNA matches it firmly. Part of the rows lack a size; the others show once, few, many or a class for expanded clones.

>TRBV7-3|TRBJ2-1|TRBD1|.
TGTGCCAGCAGCTTATTAACAGGGGGCTTCACGAAGAGCGATGAGCAGTTCTTC
CASSLLTGGFTKSDEQFF
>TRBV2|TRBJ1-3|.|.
TGTGCCAGCGGCTTGACGGTGGCCATATATTTT
CASGLTVAIYF
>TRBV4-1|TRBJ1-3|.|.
TGCGCCAGCAGCCCGGGGCGTATTCACTCTGGAAACACCATATATTTT
CASSPGRIHSGNTIYF
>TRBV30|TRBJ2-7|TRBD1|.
TGTGCCTGGAATGCTTATGGAAGGGGGACAGAACACTACGAGCAGTACTTC
CAWNAYGRGTEHYEQYF
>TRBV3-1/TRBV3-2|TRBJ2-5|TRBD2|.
TGTGCCAGCAGCCGAAGGACTAGCGGGGCGACCCAGTACTTC
CASSRRTSGATQYF
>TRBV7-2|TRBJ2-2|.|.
TGTGCCAGCAGCTTAATCGGACAGTTTATCGGGGAGCTGTTTTTT
CASSLIGQFIGELFF
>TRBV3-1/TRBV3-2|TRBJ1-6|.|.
TGTGCCAGCAGCCAAGTCTCTCGGGGGGGGACCTATAATTCACCCCTCCACTTT
CASSQVSRGGTYNSPLHF
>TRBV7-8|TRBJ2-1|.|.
TGTGCCAGCAGCTTATTCAATGAGCAGTTCTTC
CASSLFNEQFF
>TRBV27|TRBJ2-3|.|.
TGTGCCAGCAGCCTCTGGGGAATTGGCACAGATACGCAGTATTTT
CASSLWGIGTDTQYF
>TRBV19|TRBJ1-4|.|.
TGTGCCAGTAGTATTGACGGACTATTAAGGGAAAAACTGTTTTTT
CASSIDGLLREKLFF
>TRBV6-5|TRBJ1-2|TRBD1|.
TGTGCCAGCTCTCGGACAGGGGCCTATGGCTACACCTTC
CASSRTGAYGYTF
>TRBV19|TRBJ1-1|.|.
TGTGCCAGTAGTATAGGCGGCTACACTGAAGCTTTCTTT
CASSIGGYTEAFF
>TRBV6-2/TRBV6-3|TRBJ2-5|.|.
TGTGCCAGCAGTTACTCAGTCCAGAAGGGCGAGACCCAGTACTTC
CASSYSVQKGETQYF
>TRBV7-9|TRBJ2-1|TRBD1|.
TGTGCCAGCAGCTCTTTGACAGGGGGCATAAGGGACAATGAGCAGTTCTTC
CASSSLTGGIRDNEQFF
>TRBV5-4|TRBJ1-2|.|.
TGTGCCAGCAGCCCGACAGTTGGTAACTATGGCTACACCTTC
CASSPTVGNYGYTF
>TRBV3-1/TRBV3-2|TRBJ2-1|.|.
TGTGCCAGCAGCCAAGGGCGTAGGAATGAGCAGTTCTTC
CASSQGRRNEQFF
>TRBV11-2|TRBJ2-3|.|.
TGTGCCAGCAGCTTAGGGTCCCCTTACTCAGATACGCAGTATTTT
CASSLGSPYSDTQYF
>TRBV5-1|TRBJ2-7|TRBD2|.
TGCGCCAGCAGCTTGGAGGGGACTAGGGGTCCAATTCACGAGCAGTACTTC
CASSLEGTRGPIHEQYF
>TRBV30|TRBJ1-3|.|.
TGTGCCTGGAGTCGGGGGCCTGGAAACACCATATATTTT
CAWSRGPGNTIYF
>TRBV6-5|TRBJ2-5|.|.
TGTGCCAGCAGAAGGACTTTTAAAGAGACCCAGTACTTC
CASRRTFKETQYF
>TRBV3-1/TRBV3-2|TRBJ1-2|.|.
TGTGCCAGCAGCCAAGCACAGGGCCTCTATGGCTACACCTTC
CASSQAQGLYGYTF
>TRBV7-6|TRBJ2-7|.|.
TGTGCCAGCAGCGCCGGGACAAGGGGGACCTACGAGCAGTACTTC
CASSAGTRGTYEQYF
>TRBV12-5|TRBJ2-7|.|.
TGTGCTAGTGGTTTATCCAGGAGTAGGCAGTACTTC
CASGLSRSRQYF
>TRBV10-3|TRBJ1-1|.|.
TGTGCCATCAGTGAGTCGGCCAGATACACTGAAGCTTTCTTT
CAISESARYTEAFF
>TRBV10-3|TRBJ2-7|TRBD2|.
TGTGCCATCAGTGAGCGCGGATCAGGGACTAGCGGGAGGGACGAGCAGTACTTC
CAISERGSGTSGRDEQYF
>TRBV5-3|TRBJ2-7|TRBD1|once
TGTGCCAGAAGCTTGGTGGGGACAGGGGGCTCCTACGAGCAGTACTTC
CARSLVGTGGSYEQYF
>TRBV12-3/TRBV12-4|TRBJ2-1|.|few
TGTGCCAGCAGTTTATACAGGGTCGATGAGCAGTTCTTC
CASSLYRVDEQFF
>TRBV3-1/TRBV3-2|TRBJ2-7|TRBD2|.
TGTGCCAGCAGCCGGGGTAGCGGGGGGAGATACGAGCAGTACTTC
CASSRGSGGRYEQYF
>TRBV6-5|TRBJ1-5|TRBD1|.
TGTGCCAGCGGGGGACAGGGGGCCTATCAGCCCCAGCATTTT
CASGGQGAYQPQHF
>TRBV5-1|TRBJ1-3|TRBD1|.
TGCGCCAGCAGCGGGACAGCTTCTGGAAACACCATATATTTT
CASSGTASGNTIYF
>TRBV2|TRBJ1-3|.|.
TGTGCCAGCAGTGGGGTCCAGGGCTACTCTGGAAACACCATATATTTT
CASSGVQGYSGNTIYF
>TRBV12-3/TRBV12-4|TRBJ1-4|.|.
TGTGCCAGCGCCCTACTTGGTGAAAAACTGTTTTTT
CASALLGEKLFF
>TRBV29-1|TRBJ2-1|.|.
TGCAGCGCACAGGGCTTAAGCAATGAGCAGTTCTTC
CSAQGLSNEQFF
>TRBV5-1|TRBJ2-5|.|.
TGCGCCAGCAGTTCGGACGTTCATCAGACCCAGTACTTC
CASSSDVHQTQYF
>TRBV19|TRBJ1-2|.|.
TGTGCCAGTAGTATCGCCGTGGGCTCACCGGGGGATGGCTACACCTTC
CASSIAVGSPGDGYTF
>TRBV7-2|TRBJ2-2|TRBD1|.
TGTGCCAGCAACACATACAGGGGGCAAGACGGGGAGCTGTTTTTT
CASNTYRGQDGELFF
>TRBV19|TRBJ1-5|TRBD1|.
TGTGCCAGTAGTCCCTACCCCGGACAGGGAAGCAATCAGCCCCAGCATTTT
CASSPYPGQGSNQPQHF
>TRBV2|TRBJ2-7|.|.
TGTGCCAGCAGTGCGGAGTTAGGTCCCTACGAGCAGTACTTC
CASSAELGPYEQYF
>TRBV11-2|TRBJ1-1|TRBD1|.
TGTGCCAGCAGCTGGCCGGGACAGAGGAACACTGAAGCTTTCTTT
CASSWPGQRNTEAFF
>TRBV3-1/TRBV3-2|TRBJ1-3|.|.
TGTGCCAGCAGCCAACGGGGCGTGACAGCCAATTTT
CASSQRGVTANF
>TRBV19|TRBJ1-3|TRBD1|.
TGTGCCAGTGGGGACAGAGCCTCTGGAAACACCATATATTTT
CASGDRASGNTIYF